This TCR beta chain emerged from a study of persistence of HIV-infected CD4 T cells. Stimulation used 8.5 to 10 ug/mL lysate from CMV-infected fibroblasts. Sorted nonresponding memory CD4+ T cells were CD40L-negative, CD69-negative, CD45RO-high. CD4+ T cell counts exceeded 400 cells/uL; CMV serology was positive. CD8+ T cells were removed from PBMCs prior to stimulation. A word on this clone: Its cognate antigen is unknown.

Germline CDR1 and CDR2: SEHNR and FQNEAQ (reference sequence). The CDR3 sequence is 15 residues long. Trimming cost V 1 base and J 2 bases; bases outside gene matches: 4. Sequencing used immunoSEQ version 4 in survey mode. Sequencing was performed with immunoSEQ multiplex PCR; in TCRdb, only in-frame clones are kept and a portion is missing. The data contain some 28,000 clones, roughly four fifths of them singletons. The source material was CD4+ T cells sorted from PBMCs after roughly 17-hour stimulation, sampled from a patient who received antiretroviral therapy. This receptor was taken from an adult man with HIV who was CMV-seropositive. The chain is built from TRBV7-9 and TRBJ2-7; 8 nucleotides match TRBD1. CDR3 amino acids: CASSLVLGQAYEQYF. The CDR3 region has the DNA TGTGCCAGCAGCTTAGTGTTGGGACAGGCCTACGAGCAGTACTTC.